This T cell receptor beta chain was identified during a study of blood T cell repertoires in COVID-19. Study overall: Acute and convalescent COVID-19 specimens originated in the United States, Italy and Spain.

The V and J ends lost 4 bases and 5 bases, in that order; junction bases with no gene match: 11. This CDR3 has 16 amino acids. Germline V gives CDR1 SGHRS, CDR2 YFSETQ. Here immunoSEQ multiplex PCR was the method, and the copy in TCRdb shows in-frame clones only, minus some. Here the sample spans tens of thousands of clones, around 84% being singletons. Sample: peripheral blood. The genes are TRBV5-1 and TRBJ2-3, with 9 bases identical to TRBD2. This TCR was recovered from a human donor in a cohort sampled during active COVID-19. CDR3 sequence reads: CASSLDSGGPGDTQYF. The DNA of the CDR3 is TGCGCCAGCAGCCTGGATAGCGGGGGCCCCGGAGATACGCAGTATTTT.